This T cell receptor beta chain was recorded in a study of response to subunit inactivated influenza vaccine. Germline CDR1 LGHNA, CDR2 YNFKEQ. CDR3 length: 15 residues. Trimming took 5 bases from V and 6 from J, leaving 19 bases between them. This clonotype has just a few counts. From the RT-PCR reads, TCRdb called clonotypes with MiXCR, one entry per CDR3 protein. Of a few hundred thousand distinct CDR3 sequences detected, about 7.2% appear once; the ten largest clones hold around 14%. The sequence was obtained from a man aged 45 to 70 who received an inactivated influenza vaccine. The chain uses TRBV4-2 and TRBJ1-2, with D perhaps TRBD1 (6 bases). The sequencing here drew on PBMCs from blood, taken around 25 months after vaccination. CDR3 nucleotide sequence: TGTGCCAGCAGCTCGCCGCAACGGGGGGCAGATGGCTACACCTTC. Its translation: CASSSPQRGADGYTF.